The T cell receptor (beta chain) described here comes from a study of CD8+CD57+ T cells in acquired aplastic anemia. About the study: The study obtained 8.5 million to 12 million reads on average for CD4+ cells from healthy donors. General study points: Patients and controls shared 25 to 30 CD8+ CDR3 sequences, which appeared highly expressed in patients and within their immunodominant clones.

The TCR beta profiling, which covered VDJ combination and CDR3 sequence, was carried out using genomic DNA as the template. TCRdb recomputed calls from the reads with MiXCR, one row per CDR3 protein. This table holds over 200,000 distinct CDR3 sequences, 60% to 65% found once. This clonotype came up many times. Its antigen remains unidentified. Sequencing was carried out using sorted CD4+, CD8+, or CD8+CD57+ T cells (not recorded which) from PBMCs. The clonotype comes from a human donor in good health.

CDR3 DNA: TGTGCCAGCAGCCACACAGGGGGCCAAGAGACCCAGTACTTC. This sequence encodes CASSHTGGQETQYF. The chain uses TRBV7-6 and TRBJ2-5, with 8 bases lining up with TRBD1. In germline, CDR1 is SGHVS, CDR2 FNYEAQ. The CDR3 totals 14 residues. V shed 5 bases, J shed 1 base, and the junction held 3 bases outside the gene matches.